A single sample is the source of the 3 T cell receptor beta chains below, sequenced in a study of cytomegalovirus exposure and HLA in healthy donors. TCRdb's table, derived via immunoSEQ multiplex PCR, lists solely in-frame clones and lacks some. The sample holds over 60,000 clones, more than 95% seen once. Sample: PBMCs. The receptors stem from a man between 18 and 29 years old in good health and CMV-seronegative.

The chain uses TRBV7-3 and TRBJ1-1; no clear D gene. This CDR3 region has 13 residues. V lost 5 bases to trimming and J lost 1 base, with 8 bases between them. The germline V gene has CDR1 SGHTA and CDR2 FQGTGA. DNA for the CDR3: TGTGCCAGCAGCCGAACACCGAACACTGAAGCTTTCTTT. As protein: CASSRTPNTEAFF.

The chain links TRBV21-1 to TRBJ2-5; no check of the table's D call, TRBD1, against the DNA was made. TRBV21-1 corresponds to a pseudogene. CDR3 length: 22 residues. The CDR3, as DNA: TGTGCCAGCAGCAAGGCGGCGGCCTGTCCCGGGACAGGGGGGGGTTCGCATGGGACCCAGTACTTC. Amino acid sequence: CASSKAAACPGTGGGSHGTQYF.

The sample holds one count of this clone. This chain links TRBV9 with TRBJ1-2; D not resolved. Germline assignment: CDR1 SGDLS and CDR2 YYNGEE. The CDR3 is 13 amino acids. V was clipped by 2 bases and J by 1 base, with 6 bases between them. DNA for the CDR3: TGTGCCAGCAGCGTGGAGTTTAACTATGGCTACACCTTC. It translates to CASSVEFNYGYTF.